The clone carrying this T cell receptor (beta chain) showed up many times. Its antigen is still unknown. Time point specified: patch test 2, 6 weeks after DPC sensitization. The treatment here: therapeutic diphenylcyclopropenone sensitization with weekly scalp DPC. Whole blood, unfractionated, served as the material for total RNA extraction. The V gene end was trimmed by 5 bases and the J gene end by 6 bases; junction bases not matched to a gene: 7. The CDR3 length is 14 residues. This sample is drawn from a study of human T cells and chemical hapten exposure. Each CDR3 protein is one row after TCRdb ran MiXCR on the RACE reads. This sample has over 40,000 distinct CDR3 sequences, with around 3.2% found just once. Notes on the study in general: Versus controls, significantly more large CDR3 similarity clusters arose from expanded TCRs. TCRs at high frequency, those above 1 in 1000, did not change with DPC sensitization.

The clonotype was recovered from a man aged 40-49 years with alopecia areata. Some clones in this sample may be carry-over from other donors' samples. The chain couples TRBV12-3 or TRBV12-4 to TRBJ2-1; 7 bases align to TRBD1. Sequenced here: whole blood, sampled in connection with sensitization to the hapten diphenylcyclopropenone (DPC). CDR3 in amino acids: CASSEGAAVNEQFF. In DNA, the CDR3 is TGTGCCAGCAGTGAGGGGGCTGCGGTCAATGAGCAGTTCTTC.